The 25 T cell receptor beta chains presented below share a single source sample, sequenced in a study of blood T cells in healthy people across ages (dated by TCRdb to between 2015 and 2016). Library preparation used 5' RACE. Reads for this sample came from an Illumina HiSeq 2500. A second PCR of about 7 to 12 cycles was performed with a sample-barcoded 5' primer and a J-beta primer mix. Using fastp trimming at Q25 and MiXCR clonotype assembly, TCRdb reanalyzed the public sequencing data and kept in-frame beta chains. Each CDR3 protein gets just one entry, which takes the most common genes and DNA from the rows behind it. This sample comprises approximately 1.5 million distinct CDR3 sequences, roughly 32% of them detected only once. Approximately 10% of the sample belongs to the ten largest clones. The sample was blood. These receptors originate from a woman in her 30s in good health.

This clonotype was seen repeatedly, ten times or more. The chain joins TRBV29-1 to TRBJ2-7; the match to TRBD1 covers 8 bases. The CDR3 is made up of 13 amino acids. CDR1 is SQVTM, CDR2 ANQGSEA, per germline. The CDR3 loop reads CRPRGTGPYEQYF. CDR3 DNA sequence: TGCAGACCAAGGGGGACAGGCCCCTACGAGCAGTACTTC.

The table lists this clonotype with a few counts. The V gene is TRBV6-1, the J gene TRBJ2-7; the D gene is possibly TRBD2 (7 bases). V dropped 7 bases and J dropped 4 bases, with 17 bases sitting between them. Per germline, CDR1 MNHNS and CDR2 SASEGT. The CDR3 contains 14 residues. CDR3 bases: TGTGCCAGCATTTCCCCCCGGGGGGCATACGAGCAGTACTTC. Encoded protein: CASISPRGAYEQYF.

Comment on this clonotype: This may be a read error: a much more frequent sequence differs by one nucleotide. CDR3 nucleotide sequence: TGTGCCAGCAGTTGGGCACCCACTCGCTACGAGCAGTACTTC. This encodes CASSWAPTRYEQYF. V gene TRBV6-5 combines with J gene TRBJ2-7; D ambiguous. The germline gives CDR1 MNHEY, CDR2 SVGAGI. V was shortened by 4 bases and J by 3 bases, with 13 bases between the two germline ends. The CDR3 has 14 residues.

The chain recombines TRBV27 with TRBJ1-5; tentatively, D is TRBD1 (5 bases). The CDR3 totals 17 residues. Germline CDR1 MNHEY, CDR2 SMNVEV (reference sequence). Deletions cut 3 bases from V and 0 bases from J, with 15 bases between. CDR3: CASSLRGRSNSNQPQHF. The CDR3 nucleotides are TGTGCCAGCAGTTTGAGGGGCAGGAGCAATAGCAATCAGCCCCAGCATTTT.

This clonotype was seen only a few times. V is TRBV12-3 or TRBV12-4 and J is TRBJ2-1, with D possibly being TRBD2 (7 bases). The germline V and J ends were trimmed by 10 bases and 7 bases, with 20 bases remaining between them. The CDR3 contains 14 residues. The CDR3, as DNA: TGTGCCACCCAAGGGGGGGGGATTGCGAATGAGCAGTTCTTC. Translated: CATQGGGIANEQFF.

This clonotype appeared a few times. The CDR3 here is CSAGRESAGAYYGYTF. CDR3 nucleotide sequence: TGCAGTGCGGGGCGGGAATCGGCAGGGGCCTACTATGGCTACACCTTC. The chain uses TRBV20-1 and TRBJ1-2; TRBD1 might be the D (6 bases). The CDR3 totals 16 residues. The germline CDR1 and CDR2 sequences are DFQATT and SNEGSKA (reference sequence). The V gene lost 6 bases and the J gene lost 3 bases, with 23 bases spanning the gap.

The gene calls are TRBV6-1 and TRBJ1-2; D unresolved. Germline V gene data show CDR1 as MNHNS and CDR2 as SASEGT. CDR3 length equals 16 residues. The V and J ends lost 4 bases and 2 bases respectively, with 17 bases between them. The CDR3 DNA reads as TGTGCCAGCAGTGGGGCCCTGGAAACACTGAACTATGGCTACACCTTC. Its translation is CASSGALETLNYGYTF.

The rearrangement joins TRBV4-1 to TRBJ2-7; a weak D match, TRBD2 (7 bases). Germline assignment: CDR1 MGHRA and CDR2 YSYEKL. The CDR3 length is 16 residues. Trimming pared 0 bases from V and 0 bases from J, leaving 12 bases between. The CDR3 reads CASSQDRGGRSYEQYF. CDR3 nucleotides: TGCGCCAGCAGCCAAGATAGGGGGGGACGCTCCTACGAGCAGTACTTC.

This chain joins TRBV3-1 and TRBJ2-5, with D unclear. The CDR3 extends over 12 amino acids. Per germline, CDR1 LGHDT and CDR2 YNNKEL (reference sequence). Between the trimmed V and J ends, which lost 6 bases and 9 bases, there was a span of 14 bases. CDR3 protein: CASRTLPWAQYF. In nucleotides, the CDR3 is TGTGCCAGCAGGACACTACCATGGGCCCAGTACTTC.

This clonotype appeared a few times. V usage is TRBV5-4 and J usage is TRBJ2-4; 8 bases align to TRBD2. Germline-derived CDR1 and CDR2 are SGHNT and YYREEE (reference sequence). The length of the CDR3 is 17 residues. V shed 3 bases, J shed 9 bases, and the junction held 17 bases outside the gene matches. The CDR3 DNA sequence: TGTGCCAGCAGCTCGTCTTACGGCGGGGGGACTTCGGGCATTCAGTACTTC. Its protein is CASSSSYGGGTSGIQYF. Full variable domain (outside the CDR3, taken from reference TRBV5-4 and TRBJ2-4): ETGVTQSPTHLIKTRGQQVTLRCSSQSGHNTVSWYQQALGQGPQFIFQYYREEENGRGNFPPRFSGLQFPNYSSELNVNALELDDSALYLCASSSSYGGGTSGIQYFGAGTRLSVL.

V gene TRBV7-9 combines with J gene TRBJ1-2; TRBD1 matches at 9 bases. CDR3 size: 14 residues. CDR1 is SEHNR and CDR2 is FQNEAQ in the germline V gene (reference sequence). Germline trimming cut 6 bases from V and 6 bases from J; bases unmatched to any gene: 8. The CDR3 reads CASRLPGQGHGYTF. The CDR3 coding sequence is TGTGCCAGCAGGTTACCGGGACAGGGCCATGGCTACACCTTC.

This clonotype has just a few counts. The chain combines TRBV20-1 with TRBJ2-3; D may match TRBD1 or TRBD2 (5 bases each). Trimming cost V 3 bases and J 7 bases, with 11 bases left between them. The CDR3 is made up of 12 amino acids. Looked up from germline, CDR1 is DFQATT and CDR2 is SNEGSKA (reference sequence). CDR3 coding DNA: TGCAGTGCTAGTGATCGGGGCTATACGCAGTATTTT. Translating it yields CSASDRGYTQYF.

This clonotype occurred many times. V is TRBV10-1 and J is TRBJ2-5; possibly TRBD1 or TRBD2 for D (5 bases each). The CDR3 consists of 14 residues. Germline V gene lookup returns CDR1 WNHNN and CDR2 SYGVQD (reference sequence). V was clipped by 7 bases and J by 7 bases, with 19 bases between them. The chain's CDR3 is CASTEGTFEWTQYF. The CDR3, as DNA: TGCGCCAGCACTGAAGGGACCTTCGAGTGGACCCAGTACTTC.

The V call is TRBV9, the J call TRBJ2-3, with TRBD2 identical over 15 bases. V lost 4 bases, J lost 5 bases, and 11 bases stayed unmatched. The CDR3 has 18 amino acids. CDR1 is SGDLS and CDR2 is YYNGEE in the germline V gene. The chain's CDR3 is CASSPGLAGGQLGDTQYF. As DNA, the CDR3 is TGTGCCAGCAGCCCCGGACTAGCGGGGGGGCAGCTAGGAGATACGCAGTATTTT.

This clonotype came up many times. The chain has TRBV6-6 and TRBJ2-7; TRBD1 agrees at 8 bases. The CDR3 is made up of 14 amino acids. Losses at the gene ends were 5 bases for V and 0 bases for J; bases not matched to a gene: 3. Germline loops: CDR1 MNHNY, CDR2 SVGAGI (reference sequence). The CDR3 coding sequence is TGTGCCAGCAGTAGAGGGACAGGCTCCTACGAGCAGTACTTC. This translates into CASSRGTGSYEQYF.

Only a few counts were recorded for this clonotype. The chain joins TRBV20-1 to TRBJ1-5, with D possibly TRBD1 on 5 matching bases. Germline CDR1 DFQATT, CDR2 SNEGSKA (reference sequence). Trimming shortened V by 3 bases and J by 3 bases, and 9 bases separated the two germline ends. This CDR3 is 13 amino acids long. This CDR3 is CSARAGFNQPQHF. DNA for the CDR3: TGCAGTGCTAGGGCAGGGTTCAATCAGCCCCAGCATTTT.

Many counts were recorded for this clonotype. V and J are TRBV6-5 and TRBJ2-1; 7 bases are a match to TRBD1. Germline trimming cut 2 bases from V and 0 bases from J; bases unmatched to any gene: 16. Germline-derived CDR1 and CDR2 are MNHEY and SVGAGI. This CDR3 is built from 20 residues. The CDR3 loop is CASSYPSTRTGAFSYNEQFF. CDR3 sequence (DNA): TGTGCCAGCAGTTACCCGAGTACCCGCACAGGGGCTTTCTCCTACAATGAGCAGTTCTTC.

This clonotype has only a few counts. The chain joins TRBV20-1 to TRBJ2-4; 7 positions agree with TRBD2. Trimming took 3 bases from V and 1 from J; bases not matched to a gene: 12. The CDR3 loop spans 17 amino acids. CDR1 is DFQATT, CDR2 SNEGSKA, per germline (reference sequence). The CDR3 DNA is TGCAGTGCTAGGCCACCCGGACTAGGTCGGGCCAAAAACATTCAGTACTTC. Residues: CSARPPGLGRAKNIQYF.

This clonotype was counted a single time. The CDR3, as DNA: TGTGCCAGCAGTGAAGCGACAGTGCCCCAGTATTTT. This sequence encodes CASSEATVPQYF. V gene TRBV6-1 combines with J gene TRBJ2-3; D is possibly TRBD1 (5 bases). Germline values: CDR1 MNHNS, CDR2 SASEGT. Deletions cut 0 bases from V and 12 bases from J, with 10 bases between. This CDR3 has 12 residues.

This clonotype was seen at least ten times. V is TRBV20-1 and J is TRBJ1-2, with D perhaps TRBD1 (6 bases). The CDR3 extends over 13 amino acids. V gave up 5 bases and J gave up 4 bases, with 14 bases separating them. Germline-derived CDR1 and CDR2 are DFQATT and SNEGSKA (reference sequence). The CDR3 region has the DNA TGCAGTGCTGAGGACAGAGCGTCCTATGGCTACACCTTC. Translation: CSAEDRASYGYTF.

The sample holds a few counts of this clonotype. This chain connects TRBV20-1 to TRBJ2-3; 7 bases are shared with TRBD2. Trimming at V came to 6 bases and at J to 4 bases, leaving 7 bases not matched to a gene. CDR1 is DFQATT, CDR2 SNEGSKA, per germline (reference sequence). The CDR3 has 13 residues. CDR3 amino acids: CSAASGGADTQYF. CDR3 bases: TGCAGTGCGGCTAGCGGAGGAGCAGATACGCAGTATTTT.

The chain has TRBV29-1 and TRBJ1-2; 7 bases align to TRBD1. CDR1 is SQVTM and CDR2 is ANQGSEA in the germline V gene. This CDR3 has 14 residues. J lost 4 bases, V lost 6 bases, and 11 bases had no gene match. In DNA, the CDR3 is TGCAGCGTCTCCACAGGGGCCCGAGGCTATGGCTACACCTTC. This encodes CSVSTGARGYGYTF.

Many counts were recorded for this clonotype. CDR3 residues: CSVDDRKRNTEAFF. In DNA form, the CDR3 reads TGCAGCGTTGATGACAGAAAAAGGAACACTGAAGCTTTCTTT. This rearrangement joins TRBV29-1 to TRBJ1-1, with D maybe TRBD1 (5 bases). This CDR3 has 14 amino acids. Trimming pared 3 bases from V and 1 base from J, leaving 12 bases between. Germline lookup yields CDR1 SQVTM and CDR2 ANQGSEA. Full variable domain (rest looked up from reference TRBV29-1 and TRBJ1-1): SAVISQKPSRDICQRGTSLTIQCQVDSQVTMMFWYRQQPGQSLTLIATANQGSEATYESGFVIDKFPISRPNLTFSTLTVSNMSPEDSSIYLCSVDDRKRNTEAFFGQGTRLTVV.

Points on this clonotype: A much larger clone is a single base away; this may be a read error. The chain employs TRBV25-1 and TRBJ1-2, with a tentative D call TRBD1 (6 bases). There are 13 residues in the CDR3. Germline V gives CDR1 MGHDK, CDR2 SYGVNS. This CDR3 is CTSSDFQGYGYTF. The CDR3, as DNA: TGTACCAGCAGTGACTTCCAGGGGTACGGCTACACCTTC.

This clonotype was seen only a few times. This chain joins TRBV9 and TRBJ2-7, with D perhaps TRBD2 (5 bases). Deletions cut 0 bases from V and 0 bases from J, with 10 bases between. Germline V CDR1 and CDR2: SGDLS, YYNGEE. The CDR3 is 15 residues long. Here the CDR3 reads CASSVEWESSYEQYF. In DNA, the CDR3 is TGTGCCAGCAGCGTAGAATGGGAGAGCTCCTACGAGCAGTACTTC.